The sequence of this TCR beta chain was determined in a study of blood T cell repertoires in COVID-19. Study-wide background: COVID-19 samples from acute and convalescent phases originated in the United States, Italy and Spain. In each case, the material was cDNA or gDNA derived from T cells, B-cell-depleted T cells, or PBMCs.

The Seattle site enrolled patients during active infection and followed them longitudinally. Germline CDR1 and CDR2: LGHNA and YNFKEQ. The J segment lost 4 bases and the V segment lost 1 base, leaving 10 bases of the junction unmatched. The CDR3 sequence is 16 residues long. Authors' methods: Reference gene primer amplification yielded estimated nucleated cell counts. Only in-frame clones appear in the TCRdb table, and some are missing; sequencing was by immunoSEQ multiplex PCR. Clone size and V and J calls were adopted from that table, with D and trimming inferred from the DNA. Among 130,000 or so clones, approximately 90% were seen once, and the ten largest hold around 4.5%. This clone was seen just once.

The material sequenced was peripheral blood. The rearrangement joins TRBV4-2 to TRBJ2-7; 7 bases are a match to TRBD1. The sequence was obtained from a man aged 55 to 70 with COVID-19, enrolled during active disease. CDR3 region: CASSQVTGALFYEQYF. The CDR3 DNA reads TGTGCCAGCAGCCAAGTTACAGGGGCCCTCTTTTACGAGCAGTACTTC.